This T cell receptor beta chain was documented in a study of human T cells and chemical hapten exposure. This clonotype was seen many times. The CDR3 extends over 15 amino acids. After removal of 2 bases from V and 1 base from J, the junction contained 6 bases not matched to a gene. CDR1 is SGHRS, CDR2 YFSETQ, per germline. The time point denotes: pre-sensitization, week 0. Regarding treatment: therapeutic diphenylcyclopropenone sensitization with weekly scalp DPC. The drawing of blood occurred before each patch test was applied. Via MiXCR, TCRdb re-called the RACE reads, giving one row per CDR3 protein. This sample yields roughly 380,000 distinct CDR3 sequences, of which less than 6.5% are seen a single time; approximately 2.8% belongs to the top ten.

Sequenced here: whole blood, sampled in connection with sensitization to the hapten diphenylcyclopropenone (DPC). This sequence joins TRBV5-1 and TRBJ2-7, with 7 bases that match TRBD1. This TCR was recovered from a woman aged 45-59 years with alopecia areata. Some clones in this sample may be carry-over from other donors' samples. CDR3 DNA: TGCGCCAGCAGCTTCGGGGACAGTAGATCCTACGAGCAGTACTTC. Amino acids: CASSFGDSRSYEQYF.